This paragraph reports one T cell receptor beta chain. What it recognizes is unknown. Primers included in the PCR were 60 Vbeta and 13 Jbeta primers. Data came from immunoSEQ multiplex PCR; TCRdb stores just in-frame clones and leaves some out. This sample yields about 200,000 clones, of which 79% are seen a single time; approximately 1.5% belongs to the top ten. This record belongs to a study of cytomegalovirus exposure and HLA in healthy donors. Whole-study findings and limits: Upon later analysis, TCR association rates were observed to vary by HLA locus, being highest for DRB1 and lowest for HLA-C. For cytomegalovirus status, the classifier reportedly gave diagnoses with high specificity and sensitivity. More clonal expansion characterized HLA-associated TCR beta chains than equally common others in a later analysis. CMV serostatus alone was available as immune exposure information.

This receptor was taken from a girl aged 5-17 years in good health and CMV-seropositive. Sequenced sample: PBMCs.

CDR3 amino acids: CASSYLTGGGPEAFF. CDR3 in DNA: TGTGCCAGCAGTTACCTCACAGGGGGCGGGCCTGAAGCTTTCTTT. The V gene is TRBV6-5, the J gene TRBJ1-1; TRBD1 aligns across 9 bases. V lost 2 bases and J lost 6; bases outside the gene matches: 7. Germline-derived CDR1 and CDR2 are MNHEY and SVGAGI. The CDR3 covers 15 residues.